This is a list of T cell receptor beta chains from one sample in a study of identical twins. TCRdb reprocessed the 5' RACE reads with MiXCR, giving one entry per CDR3 protein. The table has about 100,000 distinct CDR3 sequences, 5.9% seen once. The specimen was memory T cells sorted from blood. These receptor sequences come from a woman between 45 and 65 years old in good health. Both conserved end residues are part of each CDR3. The D gene is left open where the match is weak. Expanded clones get a size class; other rows say once, few or many, or leave the size out.

CDR3 protein	CDR3 DNA	D gene	clone size	V gene	J gene
CASSYSGHRLNFYGYTF	TGTGCCAGCAGTTACTCGGGCCATCGGCTCAACTTCTATGGCTACACCTTC	.	many	TRBV6-5	TRBJ1-2
CASSPGQKETQYF	TGTGCCAGCAGTCCCGGGCAGAAAGAGACCCAGTACTTC	.	many	TRBV6-5	TRBJ2-5
CASSYPRPSGRIDTQYF	TGTGCCAGCAGTTACCCCCGTCCTAGCGGGAGAATAGATACGCAGTATTTT	TRBD2	.	TRBV6-6	TRBJ2-3
CASSSGDRLNEKLFF	TGTGCCAGCAGCTCCGGGGACAGACTTAATGAAAAACTGTTTTTT	TRBD1	many	TRBV11-2	TRBJ1-4
CASSQRDSRRAEQFF	TGCGCCAGCAGCCAACGGGACAGCCGGAGGGCTGAGCAGTTCTTC	.	many	TRBV5-1	TRBJ2-1
CASSQAWTGPDTQYF	TGCGCCAGCAGCCAAGCCTGGACAGGGCCAGATACGCAGTATTTT	TRBD1	many	TRBV4-1	TRBJ2-3
CASSQDWRDGYTF	TGTGCCAGCAGCCAAGATTGGAGGGATGGCTACACCTTC	.	many	TRBV3-1	TRBJ1-2
CASSQVPDQPQHF	TGTGCCAGCAGCCAAGTTCCCGATCAGCCCCAGCATTTT	.	many	TRBV3-1	TRBJ1-5
CASSLGPNYGYTF	TGTGCCAGCAGCTTAGGTCCCAACTATGGCTACACCTTC	.	many	TRBV7-9	TRBJ1-2
CASSFVSSYEQYF	TGCGCCAGCAGCTTCGTATCATCCTACGAGCAGTACTTC	.	many	TRBV5-1	TRBJ2-7
CASSEAWDTEAFF	TGTGCCAGCAGTGAAGCTTGGGACACTGAAGCTTTCTTT	.	many	TRBV6-1	TRBJ1-1
CASSLGAGDGETQYF	TGTGCCAGCAGCTTAGGAGCGGGAGATGGAGAGACCCAGTACTTC	TRBD2	many	TRBV7-2	TRBJ2-5
CASSLDAASSYNEQFF	TGCGCCAGCAGCTTGGACGCGGCCAGCTCCTACAATGAGCAGTTCTTC	.	many	TRBV5-1	TRBJ2-1
CASSSNPYRSSYEQYF	TGTGCCAGCAGCTCAAATCCCTACAGGAGCTCCTACGAGCAGTACTTC	.	many	TRBV7-2	TRBJ2-7
CASSQDWLAPGELFF	TGTGCCAGCAGCCAAGATTGGCTAGCCCCCGGGGAGCTGTTTTTT	.	many	TRBV4-2	TRBJ2-2
CSARESTTQGTQYF	TGCAGTGCTAGAGAGTCGACCACCCAGGGGACCCAGTACTTC	.	many	TRBV20-1	TRBJ2-5
CASSGVVGTMNEKLFF	TGTGCCAGCAGTGGAGTAGTTGGGACAATGAATGAAAAACTGTTTTTT	.	many	TRBV25-1	TRBJ1-4
CASSLAGQEYGYTF	TGTGCCAGCAGCTTAGCGGGACAGGAGTATGGCTACACCTTC	TRBD1	many	TRBV7-3	TRBJ1-2
CAGEGRERNTEAFF	TGTGCCGGCGAAGGAAGGGAGAGGAACACTGAAGCTTTCTTT	.	.	TRBV6-1	TRBJ1-1
CASSYYVGQETQYF	TGTGCCAGCAGTTACTACGTAGGCCAAGAGACCCAGTACTTC	.	many	TRBV6-6	TRBJ2-5
CASRELGNTIYF	TGTGCCAGTAGGGAACTCGGAAACACCATATATTTT	.	many	TRBV19	TRBJ1-3
CASSPTSQASNEQYF	TGTGCCAGCAGCCCAACGAGTCAGGCATCTAACGAGCAGTACTTC	.	many	TRBV3-1	TRBJ2-7
CSARAPSGINEQFF	TGCAGTGCTAGGGCCCCCTCTGGGATCAATGAGCAGTTCTTC	.	many	TRBV20-1	TRBJ2-1
CASSQDGQGIDTQYF	TGTGCCAGCAGCCAAGACGGACAGGGGATAGATACGCAGTATTTT	TRBD1	many	TRBV3-1	TRBJ2-3
CASSEGDHQPQHF	TGTGCCAGCAGTGAAGGGGACCATCAGCCCCAGCATTTT	.	many	TRBV6-4	TRBJ1-5
CASTLGQGKNIQYF	TGTGCCAGCACCTTGGGACAGGGGAAAAACATTCAGTACTTC	TRBD1	few	TRBV3-1	TRBJ2-4
CASSPGRGPPETQYF	TGCGCCAGCAGCCCTGGGAGGGGTCCCCCAGAGACCCAGTACTTC	TRBD2	.	TRBV4-1	TRBJ2-5
CSASLGTSVGEQYF	TGCAGTGCTAGTCTTGGGACTTCGGTTGGGGAGCAGTACTTC	.	.	TRBV20-1	TRBJ2-7
CASSRGEARANVLTF	TGTGCCAGTAGTCGGGGGGAAGCAAGGGCCAACGTCCTGACTTTC	TRBD2	.	TRBV19	TRBJ2-6
CASSLGGTSGRRDTQYF	TGTGCCAGCAGCTTAGGCGGGACTAGCGGGAGAAGAGATACGCAGTATTTT	TRBD2	many	TRBV7-8	TRBJ2-3
CSARGRDGYGYTF	TGCAGTGCTAGAGGCCGGGATGGCTATGGCTACACCTTC	.	.	TRBV20-1	TRBJ1-2
CACLSVRVSTYEQYF	TGTGCCTGTCTCTCAGTCCGGGTCTCCACCTACGAGCAGTACTTC	.	many	TRBV21-1	TRBJ2-7
CASSLGGTGKQQQYF	TGCGCCAGCAGCTTGGGGGGGACAGGAAAGCAGCAGCAGTACTTC	TRBD1	many	TRBV5-1	TRBJ2-7
CSYRGLFQGDTQYF	TGCAGCTACAGGGGGCTATTTCAGGGAGATACGCAGTATTTT	TRBD1	many	TRBV20-1	TRBJ2-3
CASSISRTNTGELFF	TGTGCCAGTAGTATCTCCAGGACGAACACCGGGGAGCTGTTTTTT	.	many	TRBV19	TRBJ2-2
CASSLGAGTGTDTQYF	TGCGCCAGCAGCTTGGGGGCCGGGACCGGCACAGATACGCAGTATTTT	.	many	TRBV5-1	TRBJ2-3
CASSTVLYNEQFF	TGTGCCAGCAGTACCGTCCTGTACAATGAGCAGTTCTTC	.	many	TRBV27	TRBJ2-1
CASSLRANTEAFF	TGTGCCAGCAGTTTACGGGCAAACACTGAAGCTTTCTTT	.	many	TRBV12-3/TRBV12-4	TRBJ1-1
CASRELSTDTQYF	TGTGCCAGCAGAGAACTCAGCACAGATACGCAGTATTTT	.	few	TRBV7-9	TRBJ2-3
CASSGTSGRGEQFF	TGTGCCAGCAGTGGGACTAGCGGGAGGGGTGAGCAGTTCTTC	TRBD2	many	TRBV12-3/TRBV12-4	TRBJ2-1
CASSSGMVETQYF	TGCGCCAGCAGCTCGGGAATGGTGGAGACCCAGTACTTC	.	few	TRBV5-1	TRBJ2-5
CASSQDRASNGFF	TGTGCCAGCAGCCAAGATAGGGCTAGCAATGGTTTCTTC	.	many	TRBV3-1	TRBJ2-1
CASSLFYTETQYF	TGTGCCAGCAGTTTATTCTATACAGAGACCCAGTACTTC	.	.	TRBV28	TRBJ2-5